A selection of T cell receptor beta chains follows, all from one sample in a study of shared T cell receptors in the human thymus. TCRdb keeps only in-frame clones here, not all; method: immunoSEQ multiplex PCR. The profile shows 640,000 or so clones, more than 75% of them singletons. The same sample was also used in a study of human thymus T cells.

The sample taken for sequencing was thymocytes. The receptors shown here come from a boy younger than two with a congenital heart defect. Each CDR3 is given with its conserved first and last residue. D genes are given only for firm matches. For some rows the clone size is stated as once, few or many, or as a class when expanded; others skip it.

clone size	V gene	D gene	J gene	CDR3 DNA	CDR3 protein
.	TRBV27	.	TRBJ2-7	TGTGCCAGCAGTCGGGACTCCCGAAACTACGAGCAGTACTTC	CASSRDSRNYEQYF
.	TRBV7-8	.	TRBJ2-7	TGTGCCAGCAGCTTAGTGAATATTCCGGACAAAAGCTCCTACGAGCAGTACTTC	CASSLVNIPDKSSYEQYF
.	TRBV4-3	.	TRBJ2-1	TGCGCCAGCAGCCAGATCAGGGGTAATGAGCAGTTCTTC	CASSQIRGNEQFF
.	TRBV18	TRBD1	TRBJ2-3	TGTGCCAGCTCACCTCTCATTGGCGACCGGGACAGGGTAGTCGCAGATACGCAGTATTTT	CASSPLIGDRDRVVADTQYF
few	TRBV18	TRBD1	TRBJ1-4	TGTGCCAGCTCACCTGACAGGGACCCTAATGAAAAACTGTTTTTT	CASSPDRDPNEKLFF
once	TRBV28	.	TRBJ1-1	TGTGCCAGCAGCCGCTTGGGGGGGCAGACGAACACTGAAGCTTTCTTT	CASSRLGGQTNTEAFF
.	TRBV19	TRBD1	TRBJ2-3	TGTGCCAGTAGTATCATCTTGGGACAGGGACAAGATACGCAGTATTTT	CASSIILGQGQDTQYF
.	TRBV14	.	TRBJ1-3	TGTGCCAGCAGCCAAGCGCACCGCTCCCTTAGCTCTGGAAACACCATATATTTT	CASSQAHRSLSSGNTIYF
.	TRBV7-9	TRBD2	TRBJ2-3	TGTGCCAGCAGCTTAAATAGTGCGGGAGGGCCATCTACAGATACGCAGTATTTT	CASSLNSAGGPSTDTQYF
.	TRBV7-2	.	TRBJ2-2	TGTGCCAGCAGCTCATCCGGGGAGCTGTTTTTT	CASSSSGELFF
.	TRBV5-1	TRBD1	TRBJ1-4	TGCGCCAGCAGCCCCCCTGGACAGGGGGATAATTCAACTAATGAAAAACTGTTTTTT	CASSPPGQGDNSTNEKLFF
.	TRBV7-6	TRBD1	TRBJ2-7	TGTGCCAGCAGCTCAACCGGGACAGGACCCTACGAGCAGTACTTC	CASSSTGTGPYEQYF
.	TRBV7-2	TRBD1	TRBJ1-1	TGTGCCAGCAGTTTGGGACAGGCAGGATTTAACACTGAAGCTTTCTTT	CASSLGQAGFNTEAFF
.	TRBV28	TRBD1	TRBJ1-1	TGTGCCAGCAGACTAACAGGGGGGATGAGAAAAGCTTTCTTT	CASRLTGGMRKAFF
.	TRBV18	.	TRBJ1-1	TGTGCCAGCTCACCCGATCAGGTAGGGGGTGAAGCTTTCTTT	CASSPDQVGGEAFF
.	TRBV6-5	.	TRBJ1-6	TGTGCCAGCAGTTACGGGGGGAGCTCCTATAATTCACCCCTCCACTTT	CASSYGGSSYNSPLHF
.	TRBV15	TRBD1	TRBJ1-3	TGTGCCACCAGCAGAGATGGAGGGACAGCCGGGAACACCATATATTTT	CATSRDGGTAGNTIYF
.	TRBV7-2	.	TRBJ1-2	TGTGCCAGCAGCCAACAAAATCCGCGACAGGATGGCTACACCTTC	CASSQQNPRQDGYTF
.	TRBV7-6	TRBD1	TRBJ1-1	TGTGCCAGCAGCCCACACAAAAGGGACAGTAACGGCAGGATGAACACTGAAGCTTTCTTT	CASSPHKRDSNGRMNTEAFF
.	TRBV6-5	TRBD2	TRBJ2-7	TGTGCCAGCAGTTACGTTAGCGGGGGGGACTACGAGCAGTACTTC	CASSYVSGGDYEQYF
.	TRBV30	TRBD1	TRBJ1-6	TGTGCCTGGAGTGTACAGGGGGCGTTCGGTAATTCACCCCTCCACTTT	CAWSVQGAFGNSPLHF
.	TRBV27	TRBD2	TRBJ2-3	TGTGCCAGCAGTTCATCGAAACAGAGACTAGCGGGGGACACAGATACGCAGTATTTT	CASSSSKQRLAGDTDTQYF
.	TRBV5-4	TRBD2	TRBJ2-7	TGTGCCAGCAGCCTGGCCCCCTTAGCGGGAGCTTCCTACGAGCAGTACTTC	CASSLAPLAGASYEQYF
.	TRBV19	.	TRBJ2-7	TGTGCCAGTAGTATATCCCCTTCCTACGAGCAGTACTTC	CASSISPSYEQYF
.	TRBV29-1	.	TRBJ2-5	TGCAGCGTTGAGGAGCATTCGGCACAAGAGACCCAGTACTTC	CSVEEHSAQETQYF
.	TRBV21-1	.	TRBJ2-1	TGTGCCAGTAATATGGGGGGTAGGCTAGCGGGTACCTCCTACAATGAGCAGTTCTTC	CASNMGGRLAGTSYNEQFF
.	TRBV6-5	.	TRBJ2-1	TGTGCCAGCAGGAGAGGCTCCTACAATGAGCAGTTCTTC	CASRRGSYNEQFF
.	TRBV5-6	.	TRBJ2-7	TGTGCCAGCAGTTTCGGGTCGCCCTACGAGCAGTACTTC	CASSFGSPYEQYF
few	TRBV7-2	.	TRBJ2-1	TGTGCCAGCAGCTTACGGCGGGACAATGAGCAGTTCTTC	CASSLRRDNEQFF
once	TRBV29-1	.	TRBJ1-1	TGCAGCGTTTCTAGGGGAGGGAACACTGAAGCTTTCTTT	CSVSRGGNTEAFF
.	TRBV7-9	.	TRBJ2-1	TGTGCCAGCAGCTTAGGCCAGGGAAACTCCTACAATGAGCAGTTCTTC	CASSLGQGNSYNEQFF
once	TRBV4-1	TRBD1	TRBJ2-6	TGCGCCAGCAGCCGAGGACAGGGCTCTGGGGCCAACGTCCTGACTTTC	CASSRGQGSGANVLTF
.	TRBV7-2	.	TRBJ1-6	TGTGCCAGCAGCCTATCTACGTGGCCCCTCCACTTT	CASSLSTWPLHF
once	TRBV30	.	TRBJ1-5	TGTGCCTGGAGTGTACCGACAGGACCTTTTAACATAGATAGCAATCAGCCCCAGCATTTT	CAWSVPTGPFNIDSNQPQHF
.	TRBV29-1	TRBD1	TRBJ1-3	TGCAGCGCCGGGACAGGGGGCAGCCCTGGAAACACCATATATTTT	CSAGTGGSPGNTIYF
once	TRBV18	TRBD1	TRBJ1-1	TGTGCCAGCTCACCGGATGGACAGGGAGGAAGAGACACTGAAGCTTTCTTT	CASSPDGQGGRDTEAFF
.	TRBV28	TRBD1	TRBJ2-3	TGTGCCAGCACAGTGGGACAGAACCCTAGCACAGATACGCAGTATTTT	CASTVGQNPSTDTQYF
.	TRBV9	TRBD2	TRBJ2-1	TGTGCCAGCAGCGAAGTACTAGCGGAGAGCAATGAGCAGTTCTTC	CASSEVLAESNEQFF
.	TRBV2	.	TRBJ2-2	TGTGCCAGCAGTGGCGGAAGGGGGCTGTTTTTT	CASSGGRGLFF
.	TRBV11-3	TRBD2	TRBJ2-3	TGTGCCAGCCATAAAGCGGGAGATGCAGATACGCAGTATTTT	CASHKAGDADTQYF
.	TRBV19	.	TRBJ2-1	TGTGCCAGTAGTAAGACAGGAGTTCCCTACAATGAGCAGTTCTTC	CASSKTGVPYNEQFF
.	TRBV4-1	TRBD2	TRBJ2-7	TGCGCCAGCAGCGAAGAGGCTAGCGGGAGCTCCTACGAGCAGTACTTC	CASSEEASGSSYEQYF
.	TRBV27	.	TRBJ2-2	TGTGCCGCAATGTCTAGGGGGAACACCGGGGAGCTGTTTTTT	CAAMSRGNTGELFF
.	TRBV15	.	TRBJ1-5	TGTGCCACCAGCAGACACCTATTGACAGTCTATAGCAATCAGCCCCAGCATTTT	CATSRHLLTVYSNQPQHF
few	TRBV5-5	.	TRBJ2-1	TGTGCCAGCAGCCTAATGACAGTCTACAATGAGCAGTTCTTC	CASSLMTVYNEQFF
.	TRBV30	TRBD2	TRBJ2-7	TGTGCCTGGACGGGTAGCGGGAGAATTTACGAGCAGTACTTC	CAWTGSGRIYEQYF
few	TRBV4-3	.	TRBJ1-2	TGCGCCAGCAGCCAAGCTGACAGGAAAAGTAACCACCTTAACTATGGCTACACCTTC	CASSQADRKSNHLNYGYTF
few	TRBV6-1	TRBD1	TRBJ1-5	TGTGCCAGCAGTGGGGGACAGTTCAATCAGCCCCAGCATTTT	CASSGGQFNQPQHF
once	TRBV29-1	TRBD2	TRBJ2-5	TGCAGCGTTGAGATGGAGGGGACTAGCGGCCAAGAGACCCAGTACTTC	CSVEMEGTSGQETQYF